Listed below are T cell receptor beta chains from one sample, sequenced in a study of shared clonotypes between healthy human individuals. Method: immunoSEQ multiplex PCR; TCRdb's copy keeps in-frame clones and lacks some. This sample carries about 1.5 million clones, roughly 96% of them seen once, and the ten largest clones take about 1.2%. The sample was naive CD4+ T cells sorted from blood. The receptor source for this set is a man aged 25 to 45 in good health. The CDR3 runs from the conserved cysteine through the conserved F or W. D genes are given only for firm matches.

NA,TRBV7-6,CASSPRGVTDTQYF
NA,TRBV5-1,CASSPGEGELFF
TRBD2,TRBV6-5,CASRTSLADTQYF
NA,TRBV15,CATSREDYRGDYGYTF
NA,TRBV2,CASSGRNTLQETQYF
NA,TRBV23-1,CASTDSKNIQYF
NA,TRBV5-1,CASSLQGSETQYF
TRBD1,TRBV10-3,CAISPREGGVISGANVLTF
NA,TRBV5-5,CASTPRGSDEQFF
NA,TRBV28,CASSLPGVGTGELFF
TRBD2,TRBV5-1,CASRPGLAGVSGYEQYF
NA,TRBV19,CASSIDPRRGMGKEKLFF
NA,TRBV18,CASSTYNQETQYF
NA,TRBV28,CASSPLGGKLFF
TRBD1,TRBV10-3,CAIKAAWDRPKAEAFF
NA,TRBV7-6,CASSLLAGGELFF
TRBD2,TRBV15,CATSRGLAEIHYEQYF
TRBD2,TRBV11-2,CASSQGTSGIPGELFF
NA,TRBV10-3,CAISGVGAGTGELFF
NA,TRBV7-9,CASSPPGTSNTEAFF
NA,TRBV5-6,CASSLQGDGANVLTF
TRBD1,TRBV4-1,CASSQGSILDRGTYEQYF
NA,TRBV7-9,CASSFVGTDTQYF
TRBD2,TRBV5-1,CASSLFTAGRGDTQYF
NA,TRBV27,CASSPHFIRSTDEKLFF
NA,TRBV5-4,CASSLVHGRNTGELFF
NA,TRBV28,CASSREVYYGYSF
NA,TRBV5-6,CASSMVSGANVLTF
NA,TRBV7-8,CASSLGTNTEAFF
NA,TRBV19,CASSIRSSTDTQYF
NA,TRBV9,CASSVASNTEAFF
NA,TRBV7-9,CASSYRDLLDNEQFF
NA,TRBV11-3,CASSLSFGAASTDTQYF
NA,TRBV5-4,CASSLGPGNEKLFF
TRBD1,TRBV6-5,CASSSRTGPAGELFF
NA,TRBV18,CASSPPRPSVGPYEQYF
NA,TRBV2,CASVGYGYGYTF
NA,TRBV5-4,CASSFGLLTEAFF
TRBD1,TRBV27,CASSLRFGQAYGNEKLFF
TRBD1,TRBV5-4,CASSLARGPGTEAFF
TRBD1,TRBV28,CASRRQGPNYGYTF
NA,TRBV21-1,CASSKSGAGGPEQYF
NA,TRBV2,CASQDDNQPQHF
NA,TRBV7-6,CASSLGNSKETQYF
NA,TRBV9,CASSVAPYGRSTETQYF
NA,TRBV19,CASSPLERDTQYF
TRBD1,TRBV5-1,CASSLARGQGNTIYF
NA,TRBV5-1,CASSLEGFLGKGKLFF
TRBD1,TRBV27,CASSPTPQGLGGYTF
NA,TRBV19,CASSTYSRTGELFF
TRBD1,TRBV4-2,CASSQDGTGDGYGYTF